A single sample gave rise to the 24 T cell receptor beta chains below, sequenced in a study of beta chain features in type 1 diabetes. Study conclusions and caveats: Significant though moderate, a shortening of TCRB CDR3s appeared in all four CD4+ subsets of Type 1 diabetes patients.

The antigens these receptors bind are not known. Expressed TCRB transcripts got sequenced, as all isolated RNA was reverse transcribed. Only in-frame clones appear in the TCRdb table, and some are missing; sequencing was by immunoSEQ multiplex PCR. This table has some 240,000 clones, approximately 16% appearing once. The sample consisted of naive CD4+ T cells from blood. The receptor source for this set is a man under 40 with type 1 diabetes.

This clone has just a few counts. The V and J genes are TRBV14 and TRBJ2-7; D remains ambiguous. Trimming took off 3 bases at V and 8 bases at J, with 14 bases between the two ends. The CDR3 totals 13 residues. In germline, CDR1 is SGHDN, CDR2 FVKESK. In DNA form, the CDR3 reads TGTGCCAGCAGCCAGGATCAAGTAGTCAAGCAGTACTTC. It translates to CASSQDQVVKQYF.

The rearrangement joins TRBV29-1 to TRBJ1-2; D is unclear. The germline V gene encodes CDR1 SQVTM and CDR2 ANQGSEA. The CDR3 is made up of 13 amino acids. The V end lost 4 bases, the J end lost 0 bases, and 9 bases lay between the germline ends. The CDR3 spells CSVVQTANYGYTF. The CDR3 nucleotides read TGCAGCGTTGTCCAGACCGCTAACTATGGCTACACCTTC.

This clone was counted only a few times. The CDR3 nucleotides read TGTGCCAGCAGCTCCCGTCCGGTTTTGTATACCTACGAGCAGTACTTC. Encoded protein: CASSSRPVLYTYEQYF. This chain joins TRBV14 and TRBJ2-7; D is uncertain. CDR3 length: 16 amino acids. Trimming left V 5 bases short and J 2 bases short, with 19 bases between. Germline loops: CDR1 SGHDN, CDR2 FVKESK. Combining the CDR3 with reference TRBV14 and TRBJ2-7 gives the whole variable domain EAGVTQFPSHSVIEKGQTVTLRCDPISGHDNLYWYRRVMGKEIKFLLHFVKESKQDESGMPNNRFLAERTGGTYSTLKVQPAELEDSGVYFCASSSRPVLYTYEQYFGPGTRLTVT.

The chain joins TRBV29-1 to TRBJ2-3; D possibly corresponds to TRBD2 (6 bases). Germline-derived CDR1 and CDR2 are SQVTM and ANQGSEA. V shed 8 bases and J shed 2 bases, with 14 bases lying between them. The CDR3 has 13 amino acids. The CDR3 nucleotides read TGCAGCATTCGGGGGATTAACACAGATACGCAGTATTTT. Encoded protein: CSIRGINTDTQYF.

The CDR3 loop reads CASREGLADSDTQYF. The CDR3 DNA reads as TGCGCCAGCAGGGAAGGACTAGCGGACTCAGATACGCAGTATTTT. V and J are TRBV5-1 and TRBJ2-3, with 10 bases aligning to TRBD2. In germline, CDR1 is SGHRS, CDR2 YFSETQ. The CDR3 is 15 residues long. Losses at the gene ends were 5 bases for V and 4 bases for J; bases not matched to a gene: 7.

V usage is TRBV30 and J usage is TRBJ2-7; D possibly corresponds to TRBD1 (6 bases). V was cut by 3 bases and J by 2 bases, with 14 bases left in between. Germline V gives CDR1 GTSNPN, CDR2 SVGIG (reference sequence). The CDR3 totals 14 residues. The CDR3 DNA follows: TGTGCCTGGAGCGCCAGACAGGCCCCCTACGAGCAGTACTTC. This translates into CAWSARQAPYEQYF.

This clone occurred a few times. V is TRBV6-5 and J is TRBJ2-1; perhaps TRBD2 as D (6 bases). Germline-derived CDR1 and CDR2 are MNHEY and SVGAGI. The CDR3 is made up of 14 amino acids. V lost 3 bases and J lost 6, with 12 bases in between. Here the CDR3 reads CASSYAGRGNEQFF. The DNA of the CDR3 is TGTGCCAGCAGTTATGCGGGGCGGGGCAATGAGCAGTTCTTC.

The chain links TRBV10-3 to TRBJ2-2; unclear D gene. Germline V gene data show CDR1 as ENHRY and CDR2 as SYGVKD. The CDR3 loop spans 12 amino acids. The germline V and J ends were trimmed by 3 bases and 10 bases, with 9 bases remaining between them. The CDR3 DNA reads as TGTGCCATCAGTGATGGGGTATTGGAGCTGTTTTTT. This codes for CAISDGVLELFF.

This clone was counted only a few times. The rearrangement uses TRBV5-1 and TRBJ2-7; 9 nucleotides match TRBD1. CDR3 size: 18 residues. The V segment lost 5 bases and the J segment 2 bases; nucleotides outside the gene matches: 17. Germline V lookup: CDR1 SGHRS, CDR2 YFSETQ. Here the CDR3 reads CASRALGTGRRTTYEQYF. The CDR3 region has the DNA TGCGCCAGCAGGGCTCTCGGGACAGGGAGGCGTACAACCTACGAGCAGTACTTC.

The chain uses TRBV30 and TRBJ2-6; D is unresolved. V gave up 3 bases and J gave up 0 bases, with 6 bases separating them. The CDR3 totals 14 residues. Germline V gene lookup returns CDR1 GTSNPN and CDR2 SVGIG (reference sequence). In nucleotides, the CDR3 is TGTGCCTGGAGACACCGCTCTGGGGCCAACGTCCTGACTTTC. This translates into CAWRHRSGANVLTF.

J is TRBJ2-5 and V is TRBV18; D is perhaps TRBD2 (5 bases). Trimming left V 0 bases short and J 3 bases short, with 11 bases between. The CDR3 consists of 15 residues. Germline CDR1 reads KGHSH; CDR2 reads LQKENI. The CDR3 nucleotides read TGTGCCAGCTCACCACCAAACAGCGGCGAAGAGACCCAGTACTTC. The encoded protein is CASSPPNSGEETQYF.

There are a few counts of this clone. The V call is TRBV2, the J call TRBJ2-5; no definite D call. Trimming stripped 7 bases from V and 2 bases from J, with 14 bases between. CDR1 and CDR2 (germline): SNHLY, FYNNEI. There are 14 residues in the CDR3. CDR3 coding DNA: TGTGCCAGCAACGGTCCGGCAGGTCAAGAGACCCAGTACTTC. As protein: CASNGPAGQETQYF.

The table lists this clone with a few counts. The V call is TRBV10-3, the J call TRBJ2-1; TRBD2 matches 9 bases. The V gene end was trimmed by 3 bases and the J gene end by 7 bases; junction bases not matched to a gene: 7. The CDR3 has 15 amino acids. Looked up from germline, CDR1 is ENHRY and CDR2 is SYGVKD. Written as DNA, the CDR3 is TGTGCCATCAGTGATCTGGGCGGGAGGGGGAATGAGCAGTTCTTC. It specifies CAISDLGGRGNEQFF.

The CDR3 reads CASSLAPGTGGEQYF. DNA of the CDR3: TGTGCCAGCAGCTTAGCCCCCGGGACAGGGGGCGAGCAGTACTTC. The chain carries TRBV7-6 and TRBJ2-7; 11 bases fit TRBD1. This CDR3 region has 15 residues. V lost 0 bases and J lost 6; bases outside the gene matches: 4. Germline V gene data show CDR1 as SGHVS and CDR2 as FNYEAQ.

This clone was seen a few times. The chain is built from TRBV30 and TRBJ2-1; D remains unclear. CDR1 is GTSNPN, CDR2 SVGIG, per germline (reference sequence). The V gene lost 3 bases and the J gene lost 4 bases, with 10 bases spanning the gap. CDR3 length: 13 residues. Here the CDR3 DNA reads TGTGCCTGGAGCCGCAGCGCATACAATGAGCAGTTCTTC. Protein sequence: CAWSRSAYNEQFF.

The V call is TRBV29-1, the J call TRBJ2-7; 8 bases map to TRBD1. V was clipped by 6 bases and J by 0 bases; unmatched bases: 13. The CDR3 runs to 16 residues. Germline V gene sequence: CDR1 SQVTM, CDR2 ANQGSEA. CDR3 coding DNA: TGCAGCGTCCATGTTACGACAGGGGAATTCTCCTACGAGCAGTACTTC. Amino acid sequence: CSVHVTTGEFSYEQYF.

The table lists this clone with a few counts. The chain employs TRBV30 and TRBJ2-3; D is uncertain. CDR1 and CDR2 (germline): GTSNPN, SVGIG (reference sequence). The CDR3 has 13 amino acids. V was shortened by 3 bases and J by 0 bases, with 7 bases between the two germline ends. The CDR3: CAWRLPSTDTQYF. For the CDR3, the DNA is TGTGCCTGGAGACTACCCAGCACAGATACGCAGTATTTT.

This chain uses TRBV29-1 with TRBJ1-2; TRBD1 agrees at 8 bases. This CDR3 has 11 residues. J gave up 4 bases and V 6 bases, and 1 base lay outside the gene matches. Germline V gives CDR1 SQVTM, CDR2 ANQGSEA. CDR3 protein: CSVTGGYGYTF. The CDR3 nucleotides are TGCAGCGTAACAGGGGGCTATGGCTACACCTTC.

This clone has a handful of counts. The chain links TRBV9 to TRBJ2-4; 7 bases match TRBD1. The trim removed 0 bases at V and 7 bases at J, leaving 4 bases unmatched. CDR1 SGDLS and CDR2 YYNGEE come from the germline V gene. The CDR3 totals 14 residues. The CDR3 loop is CASSVAGTDNIQYF. CDR3 DNA sequence: TGTGCCAGCAGCGTAGCGGGGACAGATAACATTCAGTACTTC.

The chain has TRBV7-2 and TRBJ2-3, with 13 bases identical to TRBD2. V lost 1 base, J lost 10 bases, and 5 bases stayed unmatched. The CDR3 consists of 15 residues. Germline lookup yields CDR1 SGHTA and CDR2 FQGNSA. CDR3: CASSLVGTSGIAQYF. The CDR3 DNA reads TGTGCCAGCAGCTTAGTCGGGACTAGCGGGATCGCGCAGTATTTT.

This clone was picked up a small number of times. V and J are TRBV4-3 and TRBJ2-1; D gene ambiguous. CDR3 length equals 15 residues. V was shortened by 3 bases and J by 7 bases, with 16 bases between the two germline ends. The V gene's germline CDR1 is LGHNA and CDR2 YSLEER. The CDR3 loop reads CASSQGPAAPNEQFF. Here the CDR3 DNA reads TGCGCCAGCAGCCAGGGCCCGGCGGCTCCTAATGAGCAGTTCTTC.

Only a few counts were recorded for this clone. The rearrangement links TRBV7-9 to TRBJ1-4; D possibly corresponds to TRBD1 (5 bases). V lost 3 bases and J 7 bases, leaving 6 bases between the germline ends. The CDR3 is made up of 12 amino acids. Germline CDR1 SEHNR, CDR2 FQNEAQ (reference sequence). This chain's CDR3 is CASSFTGEKLFF. CDR3 DNA sequence: TGTGCCAGCAGCTTTACAGGTGAAAAACTGTTTTTT.

This clone was found a few times. The genes are TRBV29-1 and TRBJ2-3, with D tentatively TRBD1 or TRBD2 (5 bases each). Germline CDR1 and CDR2: SQVTM and ANQGSEA. V lost 4 bases and J lost 1, with 12 bases in between. The CDR3 is 14 amino acids. As DNA, the CDR3 is TGCAGCGTTGGGGGACGGGTGCGCACAGATACGCAGTATTTT. It is translated as CSVGGRVRTDTQYF.

The CDR3 DNA follows: TGCAGCGTTTCTACCGGGACATGGAATGAAAAACTGTTTTTT. Residues: CSVSTGTWNEKLFF. The chain employs TRBV29-1 and TRBJ1-4; possibly TRBD1 for D (6 bases). V shed 5 bases and J shed 5 bases, with 15 bases lying between them. The germline V gene encodes CDR1 SQVTM and CDR2 ANQGSEA. This CDR3 region has 14 residues. The full variable domain, in which reference TRBV29-1 and TRBJ1-4 provide the parts outside the CDR3, is SAVISQKPSRDICQRGTSLTIQCQVDSQVTMMFWYRQQPGQSLTLIATANQGSEATYESGFVIDKFPISRPNLTFSTLTVSNMSPEDSSIYLCSVSTGTWNEKLFFGSGTQLSVL.